These T cell receptor beta chains were read from a single sample in a study of vaccination and CD4 T cells after COVID-19. MiXCR was run by TCRdb on the PCR reads, yielding one entry per CDR3 protein. The sample carries fewer than 20,000 distinct CDR3 sequences, approximately 50% recorded once. For these receptors, no antigen is known. The sample here was CD4+ T cells from blood, cultured in vitro, taken before SARS-CoV-2 vaccination. These receptors originate from a human donor who had recovered from COVID-19. Both conserved end residues are part of each CDR3. The D gene is left open where the match is weak. The size entry is marked missing in some rows and otherwise reads once, few, many or a size class.

j_call d_call clone_size v_call cdr3_aa cdr3_nt
TRBJ1-1 NA NA TRBV7-9 CASSLGSPNTEAFF TGTGCCAGCAGCTTAGGCAGCCCGAACACTGAAGCTTTCTTT
TRBJ2-7 NA NA TRBV19 CASSIGDYGAGYYEQYF TGTGCCAGTAGTATAGGGGATTATGGGGCGGGGTACTACGAGCAGTACTTC
TRBJ1-2 TRBD1 few TRBV7-9 CASSLGTGDYGYTF TGTGCCAGCAGCTTAGGGACAGGGGACTATGGCTACACCTTC
TRBJ1-1 TRBD1 NA TRBV4-2 CASSQLGQGGSEAFF TGTGCCAGCAGCCAACTCGGTCAGGGGGGCTCTGAAGCTTTCTTT
TRBJ2-7 NA few TRBV20-1 CSARQQGYEQYF TGCAGTGCTAGACAGCAGGGATACGAGCAGTACTTC
TRBJ2-3 TRBD2 medium-sized TRBV6-2/TRBV6-3 CASSLTSGSTDTQYF TGTGCCAGCAGTTTGACTAGCGGGAGCACAGATACGCAGTATTTT
TRBJ2-3 NA NA TRBV5-1 CASSPNPTRGPDTQYF TGCGCCAGCAGCCCAAACCCGACTAGGGGGCCAGATACGCAGTATTTT
TRBJ2-5 TRBD2 NA TRBV18 CASSPPGGRVGETQYF TGTGCCAGCTCACCACCGGGCGGGAGAGTAGGAGAGACCCAGTACTTC
TRBJ2-6 TRBD1 NA TRBV20-1 CSAREQGASGANVLTF TGCAGTGCTAGAGAGCAGGGGGCTTCTGGGGCCAACGTCCTGACTTTC
TRBJ2-1 NA few TRBV7-2 CASSTPYGGRTDHNEQFF TGTGCCAGCAGCACCCCCTATGGGGGGAGGACGGATCACAATGAGCAGTTCTTC
TRBJ2-1 TRBD2 NA TRBV3-1 CASSQLVAGGRDEQFF TGTGCCAGCAGCCAATTGGTAGCGGGAGGGAGGGATGAGCAGTTCTTC
TRBJ1-2 TRBD1 NA TRBV28 CASIQDRGANYGYTF TGTGCCAGCATTCAGGACAGGGGAGCTAACTATGGCTACACCTTC
TRBJ2-7 NA once TRBV10-3 CAIRGGRNSYEQYF TGTGCCATTCGTGGCGGGCGTAATTCCTACGAGCAGTACTTC
TRBJ2-4 NA NA TRBV29-1 CSADSRGNQYF TGCAGCGCTGACTCACGGGGGAATCAGTACTTC
TRBJ2-3 NA NA TRBV4-2 CASSQAGPGEADTQYF TGTGCCAGCAGCCAAGCTGGTCCAGGGGAGGCAGATACGCAGTATTTT
TRBJ2-7 TRBD2 NA TRBV20-1 CSAGLAGGLAYEQYF TGCAGTGCTGGACTAGCGGGAGGGTTAGCCTACGAGCAGTACTTC
TRBJ2-5 NA NA TRBV6-5 CASSYSATRQETQYF TGTGCCAGCAGTTACTCCGCCACCCGTCAAGAGACCCAGTACTTC
TRBJ2-7 TRBD1 NA TRBV15 CATSNDPGQNYEQYF TGTGCCACCAGCAACGATCCGGGACAGAATTACGAGCAGTACTTC
TRBJ2-5 TRBD2 NA TRBV18 CASSPSGGETQYF TGTGCCAGCTCCCCCAGCGGGGGAGAGACCCAGTACTTC
TRBJ1-5 NA NA TRBV10-3 CAIGKDSNQPQHF TGTGCCATCGGAAAGGACAGTAATCAGCCCCAGCATTTT
TRBJ2-7 NA NA TRBV20-1 CSAITGLGSYEQYF TGCAGTGCTATTACAGGGCTAGGTTCCTACGAGCAGTACTTC
TRBJ1-6 TRBD1 NA TRBV6-1 CASTPTGAYNSPLHF TGTGCCAGCACCCCAACAGGGGCCTATAATTCACCCCTCCACTTT
TRBJ2-3 NA NA TRBV2 CASSDSTDTQYF TGTGCCAGCAGTGACAGCACAGATACGCAGTATTTT
TRBJ1-1 NA NA TRBV5-1 CASSTLRGYGTEAFF TGCGCCAGCAGCACTCTCAGGGGTTACGGCACTGAAGCTTTCTTT
TRBJ2-1 TRBD2 NA TRBV6-1 CASSFELAGGRDEQFF TGTGCCAGCAGCTTCGAACTAGCGGGAGGTAGGGATGAGCAGTTCTTC
TRBJ2-3 NA NA TRBV20-1 CSARDQVADTQYF TGCAGTGCTAGAGATCAAGTAGCAGATACGCAGTATTTT
TRBJ2-5 TRBD1 NA TRBV15 CATSRGPGDRETQYF TGTGCCACCAGCAGAGGGCCCGGGGACAGGGAGACCCAGTACTTC
TRBJ2-2 TRBD2 few TRBV2 CASTRGLAANTGELFF TGTGCCAGCACTCGGGGACTAGCGGCGAACACCGGGGAGCTGTTTTTT
TRBJ1-5 NA NA TRBV25-1 CASSATDQPQHF TGTGCCAGCAGTGCGACAGATCAGCCCCAGCATTTT
TRBJ1-5 NA NA TRBV19 CASNSVAYSNQPQHF TGTGCCAGTAACTCGGTAGCCTATAGCAATCAGCCCCAGCATTTT
TRBJ1-6 NA NA TRBV6-5 CASSYRGETPLHF TGTGCCAGCAGTTACAGGGGGGAGACACCCCTCCACTTT
TRBJ2-1 NA medium-sized TRBV12-2 CASRVRGPRYNEQFF TGTGCAAGTCGCGTTCGTGGGCCGCGTTACAATGAGCAGTTCTTC
TRBJ2-5 TRBD2 NA TRBV20-1 CSARSGGRETQYF TGCAGTGCTAGATCGGGGGGAAGAGAGACCCAGTACTTC
TRBJ2-2 NA NA TRBV20-1 CSARESGHTGELFF TGCAGTGCTAGAGAGTCCGGACACACCGGGGAGCTGTTTTTT
TRBJ1-5 NA NA TRBV15 CATSYLKKLQDQPQHF TGTGCCACCAGCTACCTAAAAAAACTTCAGGATCAGCCCCAGCATTTT